This TCR beta chain emerged from a study of T cell repertoires in cytomegalovirus infection. Study results and caveats: Dominating the ex vivo response were TCR beta clonotypes that were CMV-specific and HLA-C-restricted.

About this clonotype itself: Its antigen is still unknown.

One entry per CDR3 protein results from TCRdb running MiXCR on the reads. The data hold about 310,000 distinct CDR3 sequences, with around 9.6% observed a single time. The CDR3 contains 12 residues. Trimming removed 6 bases at V and 6 bases at J, with 10 bases between. The sequenced material came from PBMCs. The clonotype comes from a human donor in good health (CMV status not recorded). Some clones in this sample may be carry-over from other donors' samples. The chain combines TRBV12-3 or TRBV12-4 with TRBJ2-3, with D hard to call. The CDR3 sequence is CASSKGWDTQYF. The CDR3 coding sequence is TGTGCCAGCAGCAAAGGGTGGGATACGCAGTATTTT.